Each of the 19 T cell receptor beta chains below was sequenced from the same sample in a study of molecular identifiers for immune sequencing clone quantification. MiXCR was run by TCRdb on the PCR reads, yielding one entry per CDR3 protein. The top ten hold less than 0.85% of the sample, which has tens of thousands of distinct CDR3 sequences, 20% to 25% seen once. The sequenced material came from naive CD8+ T cells from blood, with Jurkat cell RNA spiked in. Subset described: FACS-sorted CD8+CD4-CCR7+CD45RA+ naive T cells. These receptors were taken from a human donor in good health. Some libraries in this study had Jurkat cell RNA spiked in.

This clonotype occurred many times. The rearrangement joins TRBV28 to TRBJ2-7; possibly TRBD2 for D (5 bases). The CDR3 covers 18 residues. Trimming removed 5 bases at V and 2 bases at J, with 25 bases between. The V gene's germline CDR1 is MDHEN and CDR2 SYDVKM. The CDR3 here is CASSIMPLRRSATYEQYF. CDR3 nucleotides: TGTGCCAGCAGTATTATGCCCCTCCGGAGGAGCGCGACCTACGAGCAGTACTTC.

This clonotype was found many times. CDR3 sequence (DNA): TGTGCCAGCAGCGATTTGAGCGGGAGTGCAGATACGCAGTATTTT. This encodes CASSDLSGSADTQYF. The chain is built from TRBV2 and TRBJ2-3; 8 bases agree with TRBD2. The CDR3 covers 15 residues. V was clipped by 6 bases and J by 4 bases; unmatched bases: 9. CDR1 is SNHLY and CDR2 is FYNNEI in the germline V gene.

The chain is built from TRBV30 and TRBJ1-4; no reliable D call. V lost 4 bases, J lost 5 bases, and 11 bases lay in between. The CDR3 length is 13 residues. The germline V gene has CDR1 GTSNPN and CDR2 SVGIG (reference sequence). This chain's CDR3 is CAWTEIQNEKLFF. As DNA, the CDR3 is TGTGCCTGGACCGAAATTCAGAATGAAAAACTGTTTTTT.

This clonotype has just a few counts. J is TRBJ2-1 and V is TRBV7-6; 9 bases line up with TRBD2. Germline loops: CDR1 SGHVS, CDR2 FNYEAQ. The CDR3 extends over 14 amino acids. J lost 7 bases, V lost 3 bases, and 4 bases had no gene match. CDR3 DNA: TGTGCCAGCAGCTTCGCGGGAGGGTTTAATGAGCAGTTCTTC. Its protein is CASSFAGGFNEQFF.

As regards this clonotype: This clone may be a read error of a much larger clone one base away. CDR3 loop: CASSQVVDRIQETQYF. The CDR3 DNA reads as TGCGCCAGCAGCCAAGTTGTAGACAGGATCCAAGAGACCCAGTACTTC. V usage is TRBV4-3 and J usage is TRBJ2-5, with D perhaps TRBD1 (6 bases). Germline V gene data show CDR1 as LGHNA and CDR2 as YSLEER. The CDR3 loop spans 16 amino acids. V lost 1 base, J lost 1 base, and 13 bases lay in between.

This clonotype was counted a few times. The CDR3 region has the DNA TGTGCCAGCAGTGACTCCTTCAGCTCCTACGAGCAGTACTTC. It translates to CASSDSFSSYEQYF. The rearrangement uses TRBV18 and TRBJ2-7; D is uncertain. Germline V gene data show CDR1 as KGHSH and CDR2 as LQKENI. Between the trimmed V and J ends, which lost 8 bases and 0 bases, there was a span of 14 bases. The CDR3 extends over 14 amino acids.

This clonotype came up many times. This chain joins TRBV12-5 and TRBJ2-2, with D unclear. This CDR3 is built from 12 residues. From germline, CDR1 is LGHNT and CDR2 FRNRAP. V was cut by 0 bases and J by 8 bases, with 4 bases left in between. The CDR3 loop reads CASGLVSGELFF. The CDR3 coding sequence is TGTGCTAGTGGTTTGGTCTCTGGGGAGCTGTTTTTT.

The table lists this clonotype with a few counts. The V and J genes are TRBV4-2 and TRBJ1-5; maybe TRBD1 (5 bases). Germline CDR1 LGHNA, CDR2 YNFKEQ. Trimming removed 0 bases at V and 5 bases at J, with 14 bases between. CDR3 length: 16 residues. In nucleotides, the CDR3 is TGTGCCAGCAGCCAAGAGCACCGGGGCCCCCATCAGCCCCAGCATTTT. Translated: CASSQEHRGPHQPQHF.

The chain has TRBV2 and TRBJ2-7; D may correspond to TRBD1 or TRBD2 (5 bases each). Trimming removed 11 bases from V and 6 bases from J, with 14 bases in between. The V gene's germline CDR1 is SNHLY and CDR2 FYNNEI. The CDR3 sequence is 11 residues long. CDR3 DNA sequence: TGTGCCGGAGGAGACAGTGGCGAGCAGTACTTC. This gives the protein CAGGDSGEQYF.

This clonotype was seen at least ten times. V and J are TRBV6-5 and TRBJ2-3, with D unresolved. The CDR3 length is 18 residues. The germline gives CDR1 MNHEY, CDR2 SVGAGI. V was clipped by 0 bases and J by 0 bases, with 16 bases between them. Here the CDR3 DNA reads TGTGCCAGCAGTTACTCTCAGGACGTACCCACTAGCACAGATACGCAGTATTTT. It codes for CASSYSQDVPTSTDTQYF.

The V gene is TRBV28, the J gene TRBJ1-3, with a tentative D call TRBD1 (6 bases). The ends were cut back, 3 bases at V and 0 bases at J, with 9 bases in the middle. The CDR3 loop spans 15 amino acids. CDR1 and CDR2 from the germline V gene are MDHEN and SYDVKM. The CDR3 sequence is CASSFDRNSGNTIYF. In DNA form, the CDR3 reads TGTGCCAGCAGTTTCGACAGGAACTCTGGAAACACCATATATTTT.

There are a few counts of this clonotype. The chain has TRBV14 and TRBJ1-1; no definite D call. CDR1 and CDR2 (germline): SGHDN, FVKESK. The V end was cut by 0 bases, the J end by 4 bases, with 12 bases between. This CDR3 region has 15 residues. The CDR3 is CASSQDIGSATEAFF. In DNA form, the CDR3 reads TGTGCCAGCAGCCAAGATATAGGTTCCGCCACTGAAGCTTTCTTT.

In the case of this clonotype: Just one base apart from a much larger clone, this may be a read error. This sequence joins TRBV28 and TRBJ2-7; 7 bases agree with TRBD1. The length of the CDR3 is 13 residues. CDR1 MDHEN and CDR2 SYDVKM come from the germline V gene. CDR3 nucleotides: TGTGCCAGCAGCGGGGACAGCTCCTACGAGCGGTACTTC. This gives the protein CASSGDSSYERYF.

The chain couples TRBV7-2 to TRBJ1-6; 10 bases line up with TRBD1. V gave up 3 bases and J gave up 13 bases; unmatched junction bases: 3. The CDR3 sequence is 13 residues long. Germline V lookup: CDR1 SGHTA, CDR2 FQGNSA. CDR3 sequence: CASSLGTGAPLHF. CDR3 in DNA: TGTGCCAGCAGCTTGGGGACAGGGGCGCCCCTCCACTTT.

The gene calls are TRBV11-3 and TRBJ2-7, with D perhaps TRBD2 (5 bases). CDR1 and CDR2 (germline): SGHNT, YENEEA. Trimming took off 6 bases at V and 5 bases at J, with 14 bases between the two ends. The CDR3 covers 13 residues. The CDR3 DNA sequence: TGTGCCAGCAGTTCCATTAACGGGGACGAGCAGTACTTC. Encoded protein: CASSSINGDEQYF.

V gene TRBV12-3 or TRBV12-4 combines with J gene TRBJ2-2, with 9 bases that match TRBD1. The V gene end was trimmed by 6 bases and the J gene end by 6 bases; junction bases not matched to a gene: 17. The CDR3 spans 18 residues. CDR3 sequence reads: CASRNPPGQGFWAGELFF. In DNA form, the CDR3 reads TGTGCCAGCAGAAATCCACCGGGACAGGGTTTTTGGGCCGGGGAGCTGTTTTTT.

Details on this clonotype: Compared with germline, one end of the junction differs, possibly owing to a read error. The chain combines TRBV27 with TRBJ1-5; D gene unclear. Germline V gene lookup returns CDR1 MNHEY and CDR2 SMNVEV (reference sequence). The CDR3 length is 16 residues. CDR3 nucleotide sequence: TGTGCCAGCAGTTTAGGCCCATATACTAGCAATCCGCCCCCGCATTTT. This sequence encodes CASSLGPYTSNPPPHF.

This clonotype was seen only once. The CDR3 DNA follows: TGTGCCAGCAGCCTCCCGGGACCAGGCTACCAAGAGACCCAGTACTTC. The encoded protein is CASSLPGPGYQETQYF. This chain connects TRBV7-9 to TRBJ2-5; D tentatively reads TRBD1 or TRBD2 (5 bases each). Deletions cut 5 bases from V and 0 bases from J, with 16 bases between. This CDR3 spans 16 amino acids. CDR1 is SEHNR, CDR2 FQNEAQ, per germline (reference sequence).

This clonotype was counted many times. An end of the junction differs from the germline gene, which may be a read error. V gene TRBV5-6 combines with J gene TRBJ1-1, with TRBD1 matching 8 bases. The CDR3 loop spans 16 amino acids. CDR1 and CDR2 (germline): SGHDT, YYEEEE. The CDR3 DNA is TGTGCCAGCACCTTGGACAGGGAAGAGGTGAACACTGAAGCTTTCTTT. Translated: CASTLDREEVNTEAFF.